Listed below are T cell receptor beta chains from one sample, sequenced in a study of blood T cells in healthy people across ages. TCRdb re-called the 5' RACE reads with MiXCR, one entry per CDR3 protein. The sample yields roughly 800,000 distinct CDR3 sequences, 58% seen once. Sequencing used blood. The receptor set was obtained from a man aged 25 to 40 in good health. CDR3s include the opening cysteine and the closing phenylalanine or tryptophan. Each record gives: J gene, D gene, CDR3 length, clone size, V gene, CDR3 protein, CDR3 DNA. A D gene is named only where the DNA matches it firmly. Clone size is shown for a subset of rows, as once, few, many or a class of expanded clone.

j_call: TRBJ2-1; d_call: -; cdr3_length: 12; clone_size: -; v_call: TRBV7-2; cdr3_aa: CASSPQGLEQFF; cdr3_nt: TGTGCCAGCAGCCCTCAGGGGCTTGAGCAGTTCTTC
j_call: TRBJ2-1; d_call: -; cdr3_length: 16; clone_size: -; v_call: TRBV7-2; cdr3_aa: CASSFMSQGSYNEQFF; cdr3_nt: TGTGCCAGCAGCTTTATGTCCCAAGGCTCCTACAATGAGCAGTTCTTC
j_call: TRBJ2-4; d_call: -; cdr3_length: 14; clone_size: -; v_call: TRBV7-9; cdr3_aa: CASNQTIAKNIQYF; cdr3_nt: TGTGCCAGCAACCAGACCATAGCCAAAAACATTCAGTACTTC
j_call: TRBJ2-5; d_call: -; cdr3_length: 12; clone_size: many; v_call: TRBV6-5; cdr3_aa: CASSPRAETQYF; cdr3_nt: TGTGCCAGCAGTCCGAGGGCAGAGACCCAGTACTTC
j_call: TRBJ1-1; d_call: -; cdr3_length: 11; clone_size: once; v_call: TRBV30; cdr3_aa: CAWSDNTEAFF; cdr3_nt: TGTGCCTGGAGTGACAACACTGAAGCTTTCTTT
j_call: TRBJ2-1; d_call: -; cdr3_length: 13; clone_size: -; v_call: TRBV5-1; cdr3_aa: CASSFPTRSEQFF; cdr3_nt: TGCGCCAGCAGCTTCCCTACTAGAAGTGAGCAGTTCTTC
j_call: TRBJ1-6; d_call: -; cdr3_length: 14; clone_size: -; v_call: TRBV20-1; cdr3_aa: CSARTALGNSPLHF; cdr3_nt: TGCAGTGCTAGGACAGCCTTAGGAAATTCACCCCTCCACTTT
j_call: TRBJ1-1; d_call: TRBD1; cdr3_length: 15; clone_size: -; v_call: TRBV5-5; cdr3_aa: CASSSPTGGHAEAFF; cdr3_nt: TGTGCCAGCAGCTCACCAACAGGGGGGCACGCTGAAGCTTTCTTT
j_call: TRBJ1-3; d_call: -; cdr3_length: 14; clone_size: -; v_call: TRBV5-5; cdr3_aa: CASNKGPSGNTIYF; cdr3_nt: TGTGCCAGCAATAAGGGACCCTCTGGAAACACCATATATTTT
j_call: TRBJ2-3; d_call: -; cdr3_length: 13; clone_size: -; v_call: TRBV20-1; cdr3_aa: CSAASSATDTQYF; cdr3_nt: TGCAGTGCCGCCTCTAGCGCGACAGATACGCAGTATTTT
j_call: TRBJ1-5; d_call: -; cdr3_length: 12; clone_size: few; v_call: TRBV20-1; cdr3_aa: CSARVSNQPQHF; cdr3_nt: TGCAGTGCTAGAGTCAGCAATCAGCCCCAGCATTTT
j_call: TRBJ2-1; d_call: TRBD2; cdr3_length: 15; clone_size: few; v_call: TRBV12-3/TRBV12-4; cdr3_aa: CASTPGASGSNEQFF; cdr3_nt: TGTGCCAGCACCCCCGGGGCTAGCGGGAGTAATGAGCAGTTCTTC
j_call: TRBJ2-3; d_call: TRBD2; cdr3_length: 14; clone_size: -; v_call: TRBV5-1; cdr3_aa: CASRYSGGSDTQYF; cdr3_nt: TGCGCCAGCAGATATAGCGGGGGATCAGATACGCAGTATTTT
j_call: TRBJ2-7; d_call: TRBD1; cdr3_length: 13; clone_size: once; v_call: TRBV2; cdr3_aa: CANSGQGALEQYF; cdr3_nt: TGTGCCAACTCCGGACAGGGAGCGCTCGAGCAGTACTTC
j_call: TRBJ2-1; d_call: -; cdr3_length: 17; clone_size: few; v_call: TRBV4-2; cdr3_aa: CASSQERLITSYNEQFF; cdr3_nt: TGTGCCAGCAGCCAAGAAAGACTAATAACCTCCTACAATGAGCAGTTCTTC
j_call: TRBJ2-1; d_call: TRBD1; cdr3_length: 17; clone_size: -; v_call: TRBV12-3/TRBV12-4; cdr3_aa: CASSLAGTGNLGETQFF; cdr3_nt: TGTGCCAGCAGTTTGGCCGGGACAGGGAACTTGGGGGAGACCCAGTTCTTC
j_call: TRBJ2-3; d_call: -; cdr3_length: 17; clone_size: once; v_call: TRBV15; cdr3_aa: CATSRDPAVTFPDTQYF; cdr3_nt: TGTGCCACCAGCAGAGACCCCGCAGTGACCTTCCCAGATACGCAGTATTTT
j_call: TRBJ2-1; d_call: TRBD1; cdr3_length: 16; clone_size: few; v_call: TRBV7-9; cdr3_aa: CASSRSGTGGRNEQFF; cdr3_nt: TGTGCCAGCAGCAGAAGCGGGACAGGGGGCCGCAATGAGCAGTTCTTC
j_call: TRBJ2-2; d_call: TRBD2; cdr3_length: 15; clone_size: -; v_call: TRBV20-1; cdr3_aa: CSASPAGRHTGELFF; cdr3_nt: TGCAGTGCTTCACCAGCGGGGCGCCACACCGGGGAGCTGTTTTTT
j_call: TRBJ1-6; d_call: -; cdr3_length: 12; clone_size: -; v_call: TRBV20-1; cdr3_aa: CSARGSTEALPF; cdr3_nt: TGCAGTGCTAGAGGGTCGACGGAGGCCCTCCCCTTT
j_call: TRBJ1-1; d_call: -; cdr3_length: 15; clone_size: -; v_call: TRBV5-1; cdr3_aa: CASTTSRGRNTEAFF; cdr3_nt: TGCGCCAGCACAACCTCCCGGGGACGTAACACTGAAGCTTTCTTT
j_call: TRBJ2-5; d_call: -; cdr3_length: 16; clone_size: few; v_call: TRBV7-2; cdr3_aa: CASSLDRRVYQETQYF; cdr3_nt: TGTGCCAGCAGCTTAGATCGGCGGGTGTACCAAGAGACCCAGTACTTC
j_call: TRBJ2-6; d_call: -; cdr3_length: 15; clone_size: -; v_call: TRBV6-5; cdr3_aa: CASRPDSSGANVLTF; cdr3_nt: TGTGCCAGCAGACCTGACAGCTCTGGGGCCAACGTCCTGACTTTC
j_call: TRBJ1-5; d_call: -; cdr3_length: 15; clone_size: -; v_call: TRBV4-1; cdr3_aa: CASSQEVSGDQPQHF; cdr3_nt: TGCGCCAGCAGCCAAGAAGTCTCGGGGGACCAGCCCCAGCATTTT
j_call: TRBJ2-1; d_call: TRBD2; cdr3_length: 15; clone_size: -; v_call: TRBV20-1; cdr3_aa: CSASGGARLGNEQFF; cdr3_nt: TGCAGTGCTAGCGGGGGGGCTAGGTTGGGCAATGAGCAGTTCTTC
j_call: TRBJ2-1; d_call: -; cdr3_length: 11; clone_size: -; v_call: TRBV20-1; cdr3_aa: CSANMRDEQFF; cdr3_nt: TGCAGTGCTAATATGCGGGATGAGCAGTTCTTC
j_call: TRBJ2-7; d_call: -; cdr3_length: 14; clone_size: -; v_call: TRBV20-1; cdr3_aa: CSARDDLGGYEQYF; cdr3_nt: TGCAGTGCTAGGGACGACCTCGGGGGCTACGAGCAGTACTTC
j_call: TRBJ2-1; d_call: TRBD2; cdr3_length: 16; clone_size: -; v_call: TRBV3-1; cdr3_aa: CASSQEGRLAFNEQFF; cdr3_nt: TGTGCCAGCAGCCAAGAAGGGAGACTAGCTTTCAATGAGCAGTTCTTC
j_call: TRBJ1-2; d_call: TRBD1; cdr3_length: 14; clone_size: -; v_call: TRBV6-1; cdr3_aa: CASSERRQGYGYTF; cdr3_nt: TGTGCCAGCAGTGAAAGAAGACAGGGTTATGGCTACACCTTC
j_call: TRBJ2-4; d_call: -; cdr3_length: 15; clone_size: few; v_call: TRBV28; cdr3_aa: CASGSAPGAKNIQYF; cdr3_nt: TGTGCCAGCGGCAGCGCTCCTGGGGCCAAAAACATTCAGTACTTC
j_call: TRBJ1-5; d_call: -; cdr3_length: 15; clone_size: -; v_call: TRBV5-1; cdr3_aa: CASSPDSERNQPQHF; cdr3_nt: TGCGCCAGCAGTCCGGATTCGGAGAGGAATCAGCCCCAGCATTTT
j_call: TRBJ2-7; d_call: -; cdr3_length: 13; clone_size: few; v_call: TRBV20-1; cdr3_aa: CSARDQLGHEQYF; cdr3_nt: TGCAGTGCTAGAGATCAACTGGGCCACGAGCAGTACTTC
j_call: TRBJ2-6; d_call: -; cdr3_length: 14; clone_size: -; v_call: TRBV20-1; cdr3_aa: CSAREQAGANVLTF; cdr3_nt: TGCAGTGCTAGAGAGCAGGCTGGGGCCAACGTCCTGACTTTC
j_call: TRBJ2-1; d_call: TRBD2; cdr3_length: 14; clone_size: few; v_call: TRBV20-1; cdr3_aa: CSAHKASGADEQFF; cdr3_nt: TGCAGTGCTCATAAGGCTAGCGGGGCGGATGAGCAGTTCTTC
j_call: TRBJ1-2; d_call: -; cdr3_length: 17; clone_size: few; v_call: TRBV7-2; cdr3_aa: CASSLAASTAQGRGYTF; cdr3_nt: TGTGCCAGCAGCTTAGCGGCCTCGACAGCCCAGGGGAGGGGCTACACCTTC
j_call: TRBJ2-4; d_call: -; cdr3_length: 12; clone_size: once; v_call: TRBV10-3; cdr3_aa: CAISDILRGQYF; cdr3_nt: TGTGCCATCTCGGACATCCTGAGGGGGCAGTACTTC
j_call: TRBJ1-2; d_call: TRBD1; cdr3_length: 15; clone_size: -; v_call: TRBV6-5; cdr3_aa: CASSYVDRKTYGYTF; cdr3_nt: TGTGCCAGCAGTTATGTGGACAGGAAGACCTATGGCTACACCTTC
j_call: TRBJ1-2; d_call: -; cdr3_length: 15; clone_size: few; v_call: TRBV29-1; cdr3_aa: CSVEDQLRGGHGYTF; cdr3_nt: TGCAGCGTTGAAGATCAGTTGCGGGGGGGGCATGGCTACACCTTC
j_call: TRBJ2-1; d_call: -; cdr3_length: 14; clone_size: -; v_call: TRBV12-3/TRBV12-4; cdr3_aa: CASTQLSSYNEQFF; cdr3_nt: TGTGCCAGCACTCAATTAAGCTCCTACAATGAGCAGTTCTTC
j_call: TRBJ2-1; d_call: TRBD1; cdr3_length: 16; clone_size: -; v_call: TRBV5-1; cdr3_aa: CASSSHEGQGAHEQFF; cdr3_nt: TGCGCCAGCAGCTCGCATGAAGGACAGGGGGCACATGAGCAGTTCTTC
j_call: TRBJ2-1; d_call: TRBD1; cdr3_length: 15; clone_size: -; v_call: TRBV7-2; cdr3_aa: CASRNRDRTKETQFF; cdr3_nt: TGTGCCAGCAGAAACCGGGACAGGACGAAAGAGACCCAGTTCTTC
j_call: TRBJ2-4; d_call: -; cdr3_length: 14; clone_size: -; v_call: TRBV20-1; cdr3_aa: CSASLTVAKNIQYF; cdr3_nt: TGCAGTGCCTCCTTGACCGTAGCCAAAAACATTCAGTACTTC
j_call: TRBJ1-1; d_call: -; cdr3_length: 16; clone_size: -; v_call: TRBV7-8; cdr3_aa: CASSPSNRRRDTEAFF; cdr3_nt: TGTGCCAGCAGCCCTTCTAACCGGCGACGGGACACTGAAGCTTTCTTT
j_call: TRBJ1-1; d_call: -; cdr3_length: 13; clone_size: -; v_call: TRBV5-5; cdr3_aa: CASTKGGSEEAFF; cdr3_nt: TGTGCCAGCACCAAGGGAGGGAGCGAAGAAGCTTTCTTT
j_call: TRBJ2-5; d_call: -; cdr3_length: 15; clone_size: -; v_call: TRBV5-1; cdr3_aa: CASSWGMTDQETQYF; cdr3_nt: TGCGCCAGCAGCTGGGGGATGACAGACCAAGAGACCCAGTACTTC
j_call: TRBJ2-3; d_call: -; cdr3_length: 16; clone_size: -; v_call: TRBV11-2; cdr3_aa: CASSLGGLGVTDTQYF; cdr3_nt: TGTGCCAGCAGCTTAGGTGGTTTAGGCGTCACAGATACGCAGTATTTT
j_call: TRBJ2-2; d_call: -; cdr3_length: 15; clone_size: -; v_call: TRBV21-1; cdr3_aa: CASSVPSGVTGELFF; cdr3_nt: TGTGCCAGCAGCGTCCCCAGCGGAGTCACCGGGGAGCTGTTTTTT
j_call: TRBJ2-2; d_call: -; cdr3_length: 14; clone_size: -; v_call: TRBV18; cdr3_aa: CASSPQLDTGELFF; cdr3_nt: TGTGCCAGCTCACCGCAACTAGACACCGGGGAGCTGTTTTTT
j_call: TRBJ1-1; d_call: -; cdr3_length: 12; clone_size: -; v_call: TRBV28; cdr3_aa: CASRDGQSEAFF; cdr3_nt: TGTGCCAGCAGGGATGGACAGTCTGAAGCTTTCTTT
j_call: TRBJ1-2; d_call: -; cdr3_length: 15; clone_size: few; v_call: TRBV27; cdr3_aa: CASSFGQQANYGYTF; cdr3_nt: TGTGCCAGCAGTTTTGGGCAGCAAGCTAACTATGGCTACACCTTC
j_call: TRBJ2-4; d_call: -; cdr3_length: 14; clone_size: -; v_call: TRBV6-5; cdr3_aa: CARGQPLAKNIQYF; cdr3_nt: TGTGCCAGAGGACAGCCCTTAGCCAAAAACATTCAGTACTTC
j_call: TRBJ2-6; d_call: TRBD1; cdr3_length: 19; clone_size: -; v_call: TRBV12-3/TRBV12-4; cdr3_aa: CASSFGWEQGASGANVLTF; cdr3_nt: TGTGCCAGCAGTTTCGGGTGGGAACAGGGGGCGTCTGGGGCCAACGTCCTGACTTTC
j_call: TRBJ2-7; d_call: -; cdr3_length: 15; clone_size: -; v_call: TRBV5-1; cdr3_aa: CASRTAGALSYEQYF; cdr3_nt: TGCGCCAGCCGAACCGCAGGGGCACTCTCCTACGAGCAGTACTTC
j_call: TRBJ2-1; d_call: -; cdr3_length: 14; clone_size: few; v_call: TRBV7-2; cdr3_aa: CASSPSPAGDEQFF; cdr3_nt: TGTGCCAGCAGCCCATCGCCCGCGGGCGACGAGCAGTTCTTC
j_call: TRBJ1-2; d_call: -; cdr3_length: 14; clone_size: -; v_call: TRBV7-9; cdr3_aa: CASSLGQAFYGYTF; cdr3_nt: TGTGCCAGCAGCTTAGGGCAGGCTTTTTATGGCTACACCTTC